These 32 T cell receptor beta chains share one sample of origin, sequenced in a study of T cell responses to AZD1222 COVID-19 vaccine (dated by TCRdb to the early 2020s). The method was the immunoSEQ multiplex PCR assay. TCRdb took over this immuneACCESS table, retaining in-frame rearrangements with V and J assigned. Such tables are incomplete; in checked studies, under half of the missing clones stem from an unresolved V gene, and the remainder is unexplained. For this sample there are 95,000 or so clones; roughly 90% appear just once. 7.5% to 9.5% of the sample goes to the ten largest clones. According to the study, the label for this sample's time point signals: about 28 days (+/-7) after the second vaccine dose. The sequencing here drew on peripheral blood, taken 28 days after the second AZD1222 dose. The receptors stem from an adult who received the AZD1222 COVID-19 vaccine.

V gene TRBV13 combines with J gene TRBJ1-6, with D tentatively TRBD1 (5 bases). The V gene's germline CDR1 is PRHDT and CDR2 FYEKMQ (reference sequence). V dropped 0 bases and J dropped 4 bases, with 10 bases sitting between them. The CDR3 has 16 residues. The CDR3 reads CASSLGGRVYNSPLHF. The CDR3 DNA sequence: TGTGCCAGCAGCTTAGGGGGCAGGGTATATAATTCACCCCTCCACTTT.

The chain employs TRBV7-3 and TRBJ2-1; 11 bases are a match to TRBD2. The CDR3 loop spans 17 amino acids. CDR1 and CDR2 from the germline V gene are SGHTA and FQGTGA. V lost 0 bases to trimming and J lost 4 bases; unmatched junction nucleotides: 5. The DNA for the CDR3 is TGTGCCAGCAGCTTAACATCGGCTAGCGGGAGGTACAATGAGCAGTTCTTC. Translating it yields CASSLTSASGRYNEQFF.

This sequence joins TRBV6-2 or TRBV6-3 and TRBJ1-1; D gene uncertain. Trimming took off 0 bases at V and 3 bases at J, with 2 bases between the two ends. The V gene's germline CDR1 is MNHEY and CDR2 SVGEGT. The CDR3 has 12 residues. The CDR3 DNA reads TGTGCCAGCAGTTACTCATACACTGAAGCTTTCTTT. Its translation: CASSYSYTEAFF.

The CDR3 loop reads CASSREGTSGQETQYF. In DNA, the CDR3 is TGTGCCAGCAGCCGTGAGGGGACTAGCGGGCAAGAGACCCAGTACTTC. The rearrangement links TRBV7-2 to TRBJ2-5; TRBD2 matches 12 bases. The CDR3 has 16 amino acids. The germline V gene encodes CDR1 SGHTA and CDR2 FQGNSA. With 5 bases clipped from V and 2 bases from J, the junction kept 6 bases outside the gene matches. Full variable domain (missing parts from reference TRBV7-2 and TRBJ2-5): GAGVSQSPSNKVTEKGKDVELRCDPISGHTALYWYRQSLGQGLEFLIYFQGNSAPDKSGLPSDRFSAERTGGSVSTLTIQRTQQEDSAVYLCASSREGTSGQETQYFGPGTRLLVL.

J is TRBJ1-1 and V is TRBV6-5, with D possibly matching TRBD1 (5 bases). Germline V gene sequence: CDR1 MNHEY, CDR2 SVGAGI. V was cut by 4 bases and J by 0 bases, with 12 bases left in between. The CDR3 runs 15 residues. CDR3 sequence: CASSSLQAMNTEAFF. The CDR3 DNA reads TGTGCCAGCAGTTCCTTACAGGCTATGAACACTGAAGCTTTCTTT.

V usage is TRBV18 and J usage is TRBJ2-3; D not certain. Trimming pared 5 bases from V and 0 bases from J, leaving 9 bases between. The CDR3 sequence is 14 residues long. Germline CDR1 reads KGHSH; CDR2 reads LQKENI. In DNA form, the CDR3 reads TGTGCCAGCTCAAACTATGAGAGCACAGATACGCAGTATTTT. Protein sequence: CASSNYESTDTQYF.

DNA of the CDR3: TGTGCCATCAGCGACCGGGGGACGGATCAGCCCCAGCATTTT. Translation gives CAISDRGTDQPQHF. This chain joins TRBV10-3 and TRBJ1-5; D is possibly TRBD1 (5 bases). The CDR3 loop spans 14 amino acids. Germline V gene sequence: CDR1 ENHRY, CDR2 SYGVKD. Trimming took off 6 bases at V and 5 bases at J, with 14 bases between the two ends.

In its sample, this clone was seen once. The CDR3 sequence: CASSRGSTNEKLFF. In DNA, the CDR3 is TGTGCCAGCAGTCGCGGTTCGACTAATGAAAAACTGTTTTTT. The rearrangement uses TRBV6-2 or TRBV6-3 and TRBJ1-4, with D unresolved. Germline lookup yields CDR1 MNHEY and CDR2 SVGEGT. The V end was cut by 5 bases, the J end by 2 bases, with 9 bases between. The CDR3 sequence is 14 residues long.

The chain links TRBV28 to TRBJ2-5, with D possibly being TRBD1 or TRBD2 (6 bases each). Germline V gene lookup returns CDR1 MDHEN and CDR2 SYDVKM. The CDR3 totals 14 residues. V dropped 3 bases and J dropped 5 bases, with 13 bases sitting between them. CDR3 DNA: TGTGCCAGCAGTTTTTTGGGGGGCACTGAGACCCAGTACTTC. It codes for CASSFLGGTETQYF.

On this clone: An end of the junction does not agree with germline; a read error may underlie this. The rearrangement links TRBV7-3 to TRBJ2-4; tentative D call: TRBD2 (6 bases). The CDR3 extends over 16 amino acids. Germline assignment: CDR1 SGHTA and CDR2 FQGTGA. CDR3 sequence: CASSLNPGAGRNNQYF. CDR3 DNA sequence: TGTGCCAGCAGCTTAAATCCCGGGGCGGGGAGAAACAATCAGTACTTC. The full variable domain, in which reference TRBV7-3 and TRBJ2-4 provide the parts outside the CDR3, is GAGVSQTPSNKVTEKGKYVELRCDPISGHTALYWYRQSLGQGPEFLIYFQGTGAADDSGLPNDRFFAVRPEGSVSTLKIQRTERGDSAVYLCASSLNPGAGRNNQYFGAGTRLSVL.

The gene calls are TRBV15 and TRBJ1-1; a possible D gene is TRBD1 (5 bases). V was clipped by 1 base and J by 0 bases, with 9 bases between them. Germline V CDR1 and CDR2: LNHNV, YYDKDF (reference sequence). CDR3 size: 15 residues. CDR3 amino acids: CATSRAGGMNTEAFF. The DNA for the CDR3 is TGTGCCACCAGCAGAGCCGGGGGGATGAACACTGAAGCTTTCTTT.

The chain carries TRBV25-1 and TRBJ1-5, with a possible D match to TRBD1 (5 bases). V shed 6 bases and J shed 0 bases, with 18 bases lying between them. The germline V gene encodes CDR1 MGHDK and CDR2 SYGVNS. This CDR3 has 17 residues. CDR3 sequence (DNA): TGTGCCAGCAGCCCCTCTCGTGCGGGGGTTAGCAATCAGCCCCAGCATTTT. Translating it yields CASSPSRAGVSNQPQHF.

The chain has TRBV11-2 and TRBJ2-1; D is unresolved. Trimming shortened V by 9 bases and J by 7 bases, and 16 bases separated the two germline ends. The CDR3 spans 13 residues. Germline loops: CDR1 SGHAT, CDR2 FQNNGV. The CDR3 spells CASGAGWLNEQFF. The CDR3 DNA reads as TGTGCCAGTGGTGCCGGATGGTTGAATGAGCAGTTCTTC. The full variable domain, completed using reference TRBV11-2 and TRBJ2-1, is EAGVAQSPRYKIIEKRQSVAFWCNPISGHATLYWYQQILGQGPKLLIQFQNNGVVDDSQLPKDRFSAERLKGVDSTLKIQPAKLEDSAVYLCASGAGWLNEQFFGPGTRLTVL.

The J gene is TRBJ1-2, the V gene TRBV2, with D unclear. V gave up 7 bases and J gave up 2 bases, with 14 bases separating them. From germline, CDR1 is SNHLY and CDR2 FYNNEI. CDR3 length equals 14 residues. The CDR3 region is CASKYTNNNYGYTF. The CDR3, as DNA: TGTGCCAGCAAATACACGAATAACAACTATGGCTACACCTTC.

With regard to this clone: Other DNA sequences in the same sample also yield this CDR3. This chain joins TRBV28 and TRBJ2-7; a possible D gene is TRBD2 (6 bases). Per the germline V gene, CDR1 is MDHEN and CDR2 is SYDVKM. This CDR3 region has 14 residues. Trimming removed 5 bases at V and 2 bases at J, with 13 bases between. CDR3 sequence: CASSPGGSTYEQYF. CDR3 coding DNA: TGTGCCAGCAGTCCCGGAGGGTCCACCTACGAGCAGTACTTC.

V is TRBV6-5 and J is TRBJ1-2, with TRBD1 matching 7 bases. This CDR3 is 14 amino acids long. Losses at the gene ends were 6 bases for V and 4 bases for J; bases not matched to a gene: 8. Germline CDR1 is MNHEY and CDR2 is SVGAGI. CDR3 DNA sequence: TGTGCCAGCAGCGGGACAGCGATTAGCTATGGCTACACCTTC. This translates into CASSGTAISYGYTF.

This clone showed up just once. The chain links TRBV7-7 to TRBJ2-1; 7 nucleotides align to TRBD1. J lost 9 bases, V lost 1 base, and 3 bases had no gene match. The V gene's germline CDR1 is SSHAT and CDR2 FNYEAQ (reference sequence). CDR3 length: 13 residues. CDR3 region: CASSLEAGGEQFF. The CDR3 nucleotides read TGTGCCAGCAGCTTAGAGGCAGGGGGTGAGCAGTTCTTC.

The gene calls are TRBV24-1 and TRBJ2-2; a weak D match, TRBD1 (5 bases). Germline V gene sequence: CDR1 KGHDR, CDR2 SFDVKD. The length of the CDR3 is 16 residues. Trimming cost V 4 bases and J 6 bases, with 17 bases left between them. The CDR3 DNA reads TGTGCCACCAGTGACCGGACAAAAACGCAATCCGGGGAGCTGTTTTTT. Translation: CATSDRTKTQSGELFF.

The genes are TRBV6-4 and TRBJ2-3, with D possibly TRBD1 on 5 matching bases. Trimming took off 2 bases at V and 4 bases at J, with 13 bases between the two ends. The CDR3 runs to 15 residues. The germline V gene has CDR1 MRHNA and CDR2 SNTAGT. This CDR3 is CASSDEWGSPDTQYF. Written as DNA, the CDR3 is TGTGCCAGCAGTGACGAATGGGGCTCCCCAGATACGCAGTATTTT.

The gene calls are TRBV11-2 and TRBJ2-5; D is uncertain. The CDR3 totals 13 residues. The germline V gene encodes CDR1 SGHAT and CDR2 FQNNGV. V was pared by 4 bases and J by 1 base, with 7 bases between. The CDR3: CASSSPVQETQYF. The CDR3 nucleotides are TGTGCCAGCAGCTCCCCGGTCCAAGAGACCCAGTACTTC.

V is TRBV5-1 and J is TRBJ1-2; 9 nucleotides agree with TRBD1. This CDR3 region has 16 residues. V lost 4 bases, J lost 2 bases, and 9 bases stayed unmatched. Germline loops: CDR1 SGHRS, CDR2 YFSETQ. For the CDR3, the DNA is TGCGCCAGCAGCAGAGAATGGACAGGGGCGAACTATGGCTACACCTTC. Protein product: CASSREWTGANYGYTF.

J is TRBJ1-3 and V is TRBV10-1; tentative D call: TRBD1 (5 bases). V was cut by 5 bases and J by 6 bases, with 11 bases left in between. CDR1 WNHNN and CDR2 SYGVQD come from the germline V gene (reference sequence). This CDR3 has 13 amino acids. The CDR3 bases are TGCGCCAGCAGTTCAGGGCGAGCAAACACCATATATTTT. This sequence encodes CASSSGRANTIYF.

The rearrangement links TRBV6-4 to TRBJ2-2, with D possibly TRBD2 on 6 matching bases. Germline V gives CDR1 MRHNA, CDR2 SNTAGT. V was shortened by 8 bases and J by 4 bases, with 17 bases between the two germline ends. This CDR3 spans 15 amino acids. Here the CDR3 reads CASRSDWGGTGELFF. The CDR3 DNA reads as TGTGCCAGCCGTTCGGACTGGGGAGGCACCGGGGAGCTGTTTTTT.

The rearrangement links TRBV20-1 to TRBJ1-1; D remains ambiguous. The CDR3 covers 11 residues. V lost 1 base and J 1 base, leaving 1 base between the germline ends. In germline, CDR1 is DFQATT, CDR2 SNEGSKA (reference sequence). CDR3 DNA sequence: TGCAGTGCTAGAGGGAACACTGAAGCTTTCTTT. Translated: CSARGNTEAFF.

J is TRBJ2-7 and V is TRBV5-4; a possible D gene is TRBD2 (6 bases). CDR1 is SGHNT, CDR2 YYREEE, per germline (reference sequence). The V end was cut by 4 bases, the J end by 0 bases, with 11 bases between. This CDR3 has 14 residues. CDR3 coding DNA: TGTGCCAGCAGCCCGGCCGGGAGCTCCTACGAGCAGTACTTC. As protein: CASSPAGSSYEQYF.

This sequence joins TRBV21-1 and TRBJ2-7; the listed D gene, TRBD2, was not tested against the DNA. TRBV21-1 is given as a pseudogene. This CDR3 contains 18 residues. CDR3: CASSPLLRGTAGAYEQYF. In nucleotides, the CDR3 is TGTGCCAGCAGCCCCTTACTCAGGGGGACAGCGGGAGCGTACGAGCAGTACTTC.

The genes are TRBV5-1 and TRBJ2-3; no firm D call. The CDR3 loop spans 16 amino acids. Trimming cost V 7 bases and J 3 bases, with 21 bases left between them. Germline V gives CDR1 SGHRS, CDR2 YFSETQ. The CDR3 sequence: CASELAASLGTDTQYF. The CDR3 DNA follows: TGCGCCAGCGAGCTCGCTGCAAGTTTGGGGACAGATACGCAGTATTTT.

The chain recombines TRBV5-4 with TRBJ1-2, with 7 bases aligning to TRBD1. The CDR3 has 16 residues. Germline CDR1 reads SGHNT; CDR2 reads YYREEE (reference sequence). With V trimmed by 4 bases and J by 2 bases, 11 bases remained unmatched. In nucleotides, the CDR3 is TGTGCCAGCAGCCCAGGGGGGGGGCGCGGGAACTATGGCTACACCTTC. Translated, it gives CASSPGGGRGNYGYTF.

The rearrangement uses TRBV18 and TRBJ2-2; D is uncertain. Per germline, CDR1 KGHSH and CDR2 LQKENI. Deletions cut 2 bases from V and 2 bases from J, with 12 bases between. This CDR3 is 16 amino acids long. CDR3 nucleotide sequence: TGTGCCAGCTCACCAGCCCAGGCGAGAAACACCGGGGAGCTGTTTTTT. Encoded protein: CASSPAQARNTGELFF.

The rearrangement uses TRBV6-6 and TRBJ2-3; TRBD1 is a possible D gene (6 bases). The CDR3 extends over 15 amino acids. Germline V gene data show CDR1 as MNHNY and CDR2 as SVGAGI (reference sequence). V was shortened by 2 bases and J by 3 bases, with 12 bases between the two germline ends. CDR3 sequence reads: CASSYEGDGTDTQYF. CDR3 coding DNA: TGTGCCAGCAGTTACGAGGGGGATGGAACAGATACGCAGTATTTT.

The J gene is TRBJ2-3, the V gene TRBV5-1, with TRBD2 matching over 9 bases. Germline V gives CDR1 SGHRS, CDR2 YFSETQ. This CDR3 is built from 14 residues. The trim removed 1 base at V and 5 bases at J, leaving 2 bases unmatched. CDR3 in DNA: TGCGCCAGCAGCTTGAATAGCGGGGGAGATACGCAGTATTTT. Translation: CASSLNSGGDTQYF.

The J gene is TRBJ1-3, the V gene TRBV18; maybe TRBD1 (6 bases). CDR3 length equals 15 residues. The germline gives CDR1 KGHSH, CDR2 LQKENI. V was clipped by 1 base and J by 2 bases, with 9 bases between them. The CDR3 here is CASSPRDTAGNTIYF. As DNA, the CDR3 is TGTGCCAGCTCACCACGGGACACTGCTGGAAACACCATATATTTT.